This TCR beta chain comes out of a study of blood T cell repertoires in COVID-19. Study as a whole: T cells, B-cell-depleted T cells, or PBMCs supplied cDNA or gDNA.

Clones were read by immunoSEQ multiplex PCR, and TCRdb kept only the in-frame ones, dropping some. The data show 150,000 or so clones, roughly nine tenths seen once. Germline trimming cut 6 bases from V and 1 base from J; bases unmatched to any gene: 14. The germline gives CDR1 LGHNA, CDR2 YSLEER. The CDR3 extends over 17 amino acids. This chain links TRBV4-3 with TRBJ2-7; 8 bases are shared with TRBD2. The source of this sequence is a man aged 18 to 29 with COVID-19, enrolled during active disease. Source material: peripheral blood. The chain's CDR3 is CASSQGSGGDPSYEQYF. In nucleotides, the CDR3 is TGCGCCAGCAGTCAGGGATCCGGGGGGGACCCTTCCTACGAGCAGTACTTC.